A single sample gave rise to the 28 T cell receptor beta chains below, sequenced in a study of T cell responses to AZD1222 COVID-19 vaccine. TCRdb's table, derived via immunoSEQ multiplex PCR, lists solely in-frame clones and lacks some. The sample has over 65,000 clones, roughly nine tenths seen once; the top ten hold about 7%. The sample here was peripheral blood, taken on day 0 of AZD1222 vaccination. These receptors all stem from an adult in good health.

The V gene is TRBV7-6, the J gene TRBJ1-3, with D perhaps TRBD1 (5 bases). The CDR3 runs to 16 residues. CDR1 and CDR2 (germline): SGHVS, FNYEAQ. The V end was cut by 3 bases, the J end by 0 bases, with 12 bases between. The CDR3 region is CASSLGRDVSGNTIYF. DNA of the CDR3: TGTGCCAGCAGCTTGGGCAGGGACGTCTCTGGAAACACCATATATTTT.

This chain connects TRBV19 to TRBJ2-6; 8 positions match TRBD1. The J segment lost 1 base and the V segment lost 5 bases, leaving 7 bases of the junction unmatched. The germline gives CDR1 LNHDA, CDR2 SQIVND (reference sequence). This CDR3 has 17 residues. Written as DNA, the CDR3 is TGTGCCAGTAGTCCGAGACAGGGGAGTTCTGGGGCCAACGTCCTGACTTTC. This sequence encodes CASSPRQGSSGANVLTF.

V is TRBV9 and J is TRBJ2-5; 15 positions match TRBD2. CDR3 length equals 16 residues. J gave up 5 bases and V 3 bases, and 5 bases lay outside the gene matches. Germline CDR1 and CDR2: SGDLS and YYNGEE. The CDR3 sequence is CASSAGLAGGSETQYF. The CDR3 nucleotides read TGTGCCAGCAGCGCCGGACTAGCGGGAGGGTCCGAGACCCAGTACTTC.

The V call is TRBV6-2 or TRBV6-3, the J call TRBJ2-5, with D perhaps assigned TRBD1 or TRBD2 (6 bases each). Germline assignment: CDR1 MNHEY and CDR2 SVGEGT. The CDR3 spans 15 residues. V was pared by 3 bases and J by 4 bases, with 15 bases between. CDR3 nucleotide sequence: TGTGCCAGCAGTTATAATCGAGGGGGGAGAGAGACCCAGTACTTC. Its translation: CASSYNRGGRETQYF.

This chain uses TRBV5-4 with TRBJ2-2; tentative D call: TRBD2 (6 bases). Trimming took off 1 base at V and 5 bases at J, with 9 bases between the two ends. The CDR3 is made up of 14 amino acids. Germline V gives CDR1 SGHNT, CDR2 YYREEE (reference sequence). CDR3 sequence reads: CASSLLAGTGELFF. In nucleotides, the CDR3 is TGTGCCAGCAGCTTGCTGGCGGGGACCGGGGAGCTGTTTTTT.

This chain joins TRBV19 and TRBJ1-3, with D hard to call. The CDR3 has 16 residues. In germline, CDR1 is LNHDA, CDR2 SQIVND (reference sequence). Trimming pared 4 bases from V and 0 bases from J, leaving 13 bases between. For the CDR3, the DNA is TGTGCCAGTAGTACCCTCTTGGATACCTCTGGAAACACCATATATTTT. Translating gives CASSTLLDTSGNTIYF.

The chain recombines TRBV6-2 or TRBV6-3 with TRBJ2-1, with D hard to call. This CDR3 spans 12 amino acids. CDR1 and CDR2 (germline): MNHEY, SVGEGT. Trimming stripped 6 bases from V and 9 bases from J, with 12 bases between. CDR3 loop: CASSSVGGEQFF. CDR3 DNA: TGTGCCAGCAGCTCTGTGGGTGGTGAGCAGTTCTTC.

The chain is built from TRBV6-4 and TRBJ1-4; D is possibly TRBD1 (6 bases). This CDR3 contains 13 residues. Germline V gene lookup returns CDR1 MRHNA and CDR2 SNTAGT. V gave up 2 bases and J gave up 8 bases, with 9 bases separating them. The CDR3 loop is CASSDRGGEKLFF. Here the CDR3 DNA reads TGTGCCAGCAGTGACAGGGGGGGAGAAAAACTGTTTTTT.

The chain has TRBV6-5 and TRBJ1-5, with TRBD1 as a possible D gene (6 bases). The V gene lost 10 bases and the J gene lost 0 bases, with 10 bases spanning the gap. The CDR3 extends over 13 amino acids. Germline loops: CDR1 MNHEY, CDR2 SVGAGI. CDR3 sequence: CATRGGSNQPQHF. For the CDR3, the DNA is TGTGCCACTAGGGGGGGTAGCAATCAGCCCCAGCATTTT.

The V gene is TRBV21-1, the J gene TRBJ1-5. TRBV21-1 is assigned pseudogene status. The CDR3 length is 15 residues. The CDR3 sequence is CASSKRFRDLTPQHF. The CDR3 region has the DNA TGTGCCAGCAGCAAAAGGTTCAGGGACCTAACTCCCCAGCATTTT.

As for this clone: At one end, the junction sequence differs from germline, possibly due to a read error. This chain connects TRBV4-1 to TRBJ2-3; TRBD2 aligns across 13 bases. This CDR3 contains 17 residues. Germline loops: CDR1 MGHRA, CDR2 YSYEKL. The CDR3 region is CASSQERRLAGGAQRDF. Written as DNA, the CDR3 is TGCGCCAGCAGCCAAGAAAGGAGACTAGCGGGAGGTGCGCAGAGGGATTTT.

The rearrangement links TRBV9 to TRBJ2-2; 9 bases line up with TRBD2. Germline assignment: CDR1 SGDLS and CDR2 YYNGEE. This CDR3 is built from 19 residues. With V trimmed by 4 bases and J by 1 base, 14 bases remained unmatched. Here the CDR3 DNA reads TGTGCCAGCAGCCCCGTTGGGACTAGCCCAAGTGAGAACACCGGGGAGCTGTTTTTT. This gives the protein CASSPVGTSPSENTGELFF.

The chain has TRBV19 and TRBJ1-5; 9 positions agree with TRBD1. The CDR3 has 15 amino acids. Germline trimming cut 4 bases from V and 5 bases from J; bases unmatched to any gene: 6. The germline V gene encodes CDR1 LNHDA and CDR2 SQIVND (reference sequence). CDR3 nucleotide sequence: TGTGCCAGTAGTAGAATACAGGGGGCCGATCAGCCCCAGCATTTT. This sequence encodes CASSRIQGADQPQHF.

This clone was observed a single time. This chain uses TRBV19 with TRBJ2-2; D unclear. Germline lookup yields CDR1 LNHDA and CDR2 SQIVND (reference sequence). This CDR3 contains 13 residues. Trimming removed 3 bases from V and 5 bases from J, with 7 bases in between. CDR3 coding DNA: TGTGCCAGTAGTATCAAAGGTACCGGGGAGCTGTTTTTT. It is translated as CASSIKGTGELFF.

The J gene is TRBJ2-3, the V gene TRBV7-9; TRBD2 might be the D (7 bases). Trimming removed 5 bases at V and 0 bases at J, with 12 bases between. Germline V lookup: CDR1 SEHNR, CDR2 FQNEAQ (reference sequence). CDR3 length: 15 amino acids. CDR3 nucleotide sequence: TGTGCCAGCAGCCCCGGGGGGCTGAGCACAGATACGCAGTATTTT. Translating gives CASSPGGLSTDTQYF.

The CDR3 DNA follows: TGTGCCAGCTCACCGCTCCTCGGCAGGGGGCGGGGAACTGAAGCTTTCTTT. Its translation: CASSPLLGRGRGTEAFF. The V and J genes are TRBV18 and TRBJ1-1, with TRBD1 identical over 8 bases. V shed 3 bases, J shed 5 bases, and the junction held 14 bases outside the gene matches. The CDR3 contains 17 residues. Germline V gives CDR1 KGHSH, CDR2 LQKENI.

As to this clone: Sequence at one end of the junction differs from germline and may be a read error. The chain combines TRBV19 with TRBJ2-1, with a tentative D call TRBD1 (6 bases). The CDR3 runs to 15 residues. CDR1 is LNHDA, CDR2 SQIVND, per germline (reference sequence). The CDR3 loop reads CASSIRGISSNEQFF. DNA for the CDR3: TGTGCCAGTAGTATCAGGGGCATATCCTCCAATGAGCAGTTCTTC.

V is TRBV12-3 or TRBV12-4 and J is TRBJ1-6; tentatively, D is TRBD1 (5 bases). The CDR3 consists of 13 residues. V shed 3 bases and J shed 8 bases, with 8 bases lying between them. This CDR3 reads CASSFRGDSPLHF. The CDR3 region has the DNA TGTGCCAGCAGTTTTAGAGGGGATTCACCCCTCCACTTT.

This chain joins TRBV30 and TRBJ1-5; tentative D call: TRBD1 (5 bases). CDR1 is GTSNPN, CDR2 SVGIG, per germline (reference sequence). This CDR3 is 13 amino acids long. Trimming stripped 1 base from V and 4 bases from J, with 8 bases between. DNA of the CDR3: TGTGCCTGGAGTGGGGGACGGAATCAGCCCCAGCATTTT. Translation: CAWSGGRNQPQHF.

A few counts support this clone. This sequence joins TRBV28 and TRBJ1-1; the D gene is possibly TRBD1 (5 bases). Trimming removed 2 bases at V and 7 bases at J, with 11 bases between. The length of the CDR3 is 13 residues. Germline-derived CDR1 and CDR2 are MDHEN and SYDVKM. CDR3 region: CASSLVGTLEAFF. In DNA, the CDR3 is TGTGCCAGCAGTTTAGTGGGGACCCTTGAAGCTTTCTTT.

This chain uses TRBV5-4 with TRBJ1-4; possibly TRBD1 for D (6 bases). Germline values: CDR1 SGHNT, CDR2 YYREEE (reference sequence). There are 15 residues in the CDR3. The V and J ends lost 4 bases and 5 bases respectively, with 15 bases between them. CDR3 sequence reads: CASSVRDTVNEKLFF. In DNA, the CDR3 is TGTGCCAGCAGCGTCCGGGACACCGTAAATGAAAAACTGTTTTTT. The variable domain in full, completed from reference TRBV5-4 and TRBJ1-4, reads ETGVTQSPTHLIKTRGQQVTLRCSSQSGHNTVSWYQQALGQGPQFIFQYYREEENGRGNFPPRFSGLQFPNYSSELNVNALELDDSALYLCASSVRDTVNEKLFFGSGTQLSVL.

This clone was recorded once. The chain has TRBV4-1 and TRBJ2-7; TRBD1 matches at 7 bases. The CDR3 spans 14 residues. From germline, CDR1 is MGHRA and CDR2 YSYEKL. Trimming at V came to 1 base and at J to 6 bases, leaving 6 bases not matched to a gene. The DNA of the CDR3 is TGCGCCAGCAGCCAAGTACCGACAGGGAGCGAGCAGTACTTC. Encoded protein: CASSQVPTGSEQYF.

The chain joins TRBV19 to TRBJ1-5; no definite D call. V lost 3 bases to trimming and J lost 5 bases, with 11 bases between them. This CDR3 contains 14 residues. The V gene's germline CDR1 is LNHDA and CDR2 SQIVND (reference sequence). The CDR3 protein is CASSIQESYQPQHF. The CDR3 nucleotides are TGTGCCAGTAGTATTCAGGAGAGCTATCAGCCCCAGCATTTT. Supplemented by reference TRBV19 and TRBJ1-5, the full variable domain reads DGGITQSPKYLFRKEGQNVTLSCEQNLNHDAMYWYRQDPGQGLRLIYYSQIVNDFQKGDIAEGYSVSREKKESFPLTVTSAQKNPTAFYLCASSIQESYQPQHFGDGTRLSIL.

For the CDR3, the DNA is TGTGCCAGCATTCCCGGGACGGAGACCTATGGCTACACCTTC. Its protein is CASIPGTETYGYTF. The chain carries TRBV2 and TRBJ1-2, with D perhaps TRBD1 (5 bases). CDR3 length: 14 amino acids. The V end lost 7 bases, the J end lost 4 bases, and 16 bases lay between the germline ends. Germline V gene sequence: CDR1 SNHLY, CDR2 FYNNEI.

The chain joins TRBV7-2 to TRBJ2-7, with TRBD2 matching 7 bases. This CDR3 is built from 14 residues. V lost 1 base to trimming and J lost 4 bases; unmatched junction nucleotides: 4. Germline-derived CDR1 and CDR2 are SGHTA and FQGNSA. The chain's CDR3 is CASSLGREWYEQYF. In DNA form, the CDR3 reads TGTGCCAGCAGCTTAGGGCGGGAGTGGTACGAGCAGTACTTC.

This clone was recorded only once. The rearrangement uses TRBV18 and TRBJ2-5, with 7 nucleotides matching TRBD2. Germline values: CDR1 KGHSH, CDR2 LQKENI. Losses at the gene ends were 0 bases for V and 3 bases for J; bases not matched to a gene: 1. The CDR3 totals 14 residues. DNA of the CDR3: TGTGCCAGCTCACCACCGGGGGGGGAAGAGACCCAGTACTTC. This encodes CASSPPGGEETQYF.

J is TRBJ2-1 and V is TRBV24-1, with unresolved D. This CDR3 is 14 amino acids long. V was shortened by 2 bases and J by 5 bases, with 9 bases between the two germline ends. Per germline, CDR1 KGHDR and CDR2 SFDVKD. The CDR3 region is CATSDSPLNNEQFF. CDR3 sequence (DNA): TGTGCCACCAGTGATTCCCCCCTCAACAATGAGCAGTTCTTC.

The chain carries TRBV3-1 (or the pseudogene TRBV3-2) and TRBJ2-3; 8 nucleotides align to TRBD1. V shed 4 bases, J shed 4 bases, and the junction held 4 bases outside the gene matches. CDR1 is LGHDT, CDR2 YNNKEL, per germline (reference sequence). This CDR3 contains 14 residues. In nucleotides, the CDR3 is TGTGCCAGCAGCCGGACGACAGGGGCAGATACGCAGTATTTT. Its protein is CASSRTTGADTQYF.